This T cell receptor beta chain was documented in a study of post-analysis software for immune sequencing data. Findings and limits, study-wide: Multiple sclerosis was associated with a significant reduction in normalized Chao1 diversity relative to controls. Included in a set of about 5 TRBV segments more frequent in patients than controls were TRBV5-6, TRBV5-1 and TRBV20-1.

cDNA libraries for TCR beta contained unique molecular identifiers. Roughly 450,000 cDNA molecules were recovered from an input of about 0.9 to 11 million T cells. TCRdb used MiXCR to reprocess the PCR reads, holding one entry per CDR3 protein. The data hold hundreds of thousands of distinct CDR3 sequences, with over 45% observed a single time. Comment on this clonotype: The antigen is undetermined. A much larger clonotype is one base distant, so this may be a read error.

CDR1 and CDR2 (germline): SEHNR, FQNEAQ (reference sequence). The CDR3 contains 12 residues. The source of this sequence is a girl aged 2 to 9 with multiple sclerosis. The chain links TRBV7-9 to TRBJ1-2; D unresolved. Sequencing was done on a sample of blood. The DNA of the CDR3 is TGTACCAGCAGCCTCCGGGACTATGGCTACACCTTC. Translated: CTSSLRDYGYTF.